Shown below are 6 T cell receptor beta chains from a single sample sequenced in a study of shared clonotypes between healthy human individuals. Sequencing was performed with immunoSEQ multiplex PCR; in TCRdb, only in-frame clones are kept and a portion is missing. The table includes almost 750,000 clones, approximately 77% detected once. The source material was memory CD4+ T cells sorted from blood. Subset: CD45RA-negative fraction. These receptors came from a woman in her 30s in good health.

This clone has just one count. This chain joins TRBV5-1 and TRBJ2-7; D gene ambiguous. This CDR3 region has 13 residues. The V and J ends lost 1 base and 9 bases respectively, with 14 bases between them. CDR1 and CDR2 (germline): SGHRS, YFSETQ. CDR3 residues: CASSLTGEGWQYF. In DNA, the CDR3 is TGCGCCAGCAGCTTGACCGGAGAAGGGTGGCAGTACTTC. The full variable domain, its missing parts supplied by reference TRBV5-1 and TRBJ2-7, is KAGVTQTPRYLIKTRGQQVTLSCSPISGHRSVSWYQQTPGQGLQFLFEYFSETQRNKGNFPGRFSGRQFSNSRSEMNVSTLELGDSALYLCASSLTGEGWQYFGPGTRLTVT.

V and J are TRBV15 and TRBJ1-5, with D hard to call. Per the germline V gene, CDR1 is LNHNV and CDR2 is YYDKDF (reference sequence). Between the trimmed V and J ends, which lost 1 base and 5 bases, there was a span of 3 bases. The CDR3 has 12 residues. CDR3 region: CATSRGDQPQHF. CDR3 in DNA: TGTGCCACCAGCAGAGGGGATCAGCCCCAGCATTTT.

The chain combines TRBV27 with TRBJ2-7; D possibly corresponds to TRBD2 (7 bases). Germline CDR1 and CDR2: MNHEY and SMNVEV (reference sequence). V dropped 2 bases and J dropped 3 bases, with 11 bases sitting between them. The CDR3 covers 14 residues. As DNA, the CDR3 is TGTGCCAGCAGTTTACGGCGGGGGCTCTACGAGCAGTACTTC. This gives the protein CASSLRRGLYEQYF.

The V call is TRBV25-1, the J call TRBJ2-3, with D unresolved. V was pared by 2 bases and J by 5 bases, with 17 bases between. This CDR3 has 16 residues. Per the germline V gene, CDR1 is MGHDK and CDR2 is SYGVNS. The CDR3 sequence is CASSEQSAFGKDTQYF. The CDR3 DNA sequence: TGTGCCAGCAGTGAACAGTCAGCCTTTGGTAAAGATACGCAGTATTTT.

About this clone: Other nucleotide sequences in the sample specify the same CDR3. The chain joins TRBV20-1 to TRBJ1-1; D ambiguous. Germline CDR1 is DFQATT and CDR2 is SNEGSKA (reference sequence). The ends were cut back, 6 bases at V and 2 bases at J, with 7 bases in the middle. This CDR3 is 11 amino acids long. CDR3 sequence (DNA): TGCAGTGCCTCAACTAACACTGAAGCTTTCTTT. It encodes CSASTNTEAFF.

This chain joins TRBV13 and TRBJ2-1; 9 bases are shared with TRBD1. Germline CDR1 reads PRHDT; CDR2 reads FYEKMQ (reference sequence). Trimming took 0 bases from V and 4 from J; bases not matched to a gene: 4. The CDR3 runs to 16 residues. This chain's CDR3 is CASSLGGTGFYNEQFF. In DNA, the CDR3 is TGTGCCAGCAGCTTAGGAGGGACAGGGTTTTACAATGAGCAGTTCTTC.